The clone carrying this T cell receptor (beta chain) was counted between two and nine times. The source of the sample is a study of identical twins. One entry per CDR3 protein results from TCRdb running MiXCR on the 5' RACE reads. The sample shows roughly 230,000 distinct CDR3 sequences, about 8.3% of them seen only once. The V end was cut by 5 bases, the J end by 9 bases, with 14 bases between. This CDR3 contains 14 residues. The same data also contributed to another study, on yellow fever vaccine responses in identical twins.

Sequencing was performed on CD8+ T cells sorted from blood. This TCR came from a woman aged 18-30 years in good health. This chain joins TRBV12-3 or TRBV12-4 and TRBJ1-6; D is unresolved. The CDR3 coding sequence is TGTGCCAGCAGTGGAAGACTAGAAGTTTCACCCCTCCACTTT. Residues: CASSGRLEVSPLHF.